This paragraph reports one TCR beta chain. Its target is not known. These data come from a study of shared clonotypes between healthy human individuals. Researchers ran the assay at a deep level. TCRdb keeps only in-frame clones here, not all; method: immunoSEQ multiplex PCR. The sample records roughly 2.5 million clones, around nine tenths being singletons. Whole-study findings and limits: Clonotypes shared by all four donors outscored non-shared clonotypes in generation probability. Rarefaction analysis demonstrated incomplete sorted-subset sequencing notwithstanding large depth. Read depth was anticipated to influence clonotype sharing among donors.

Germline loops: CDR1 SGHRS, CDR2 YFSETQ. Trimming cost V 4 bases and J 8 bases, with 21 bases left between them. The CDR3 has 15 amino acids. The sample consisted of naive CD4+ T cells sorted from blood. Documented subset: CD45RA+ positively selected. This rearrangement joins TRBV5-1 to TRBJ1-2; D is unresolved. The sequence came from a man in his late teens or twenties in good health. CDR3 protein: CASSQNQVPSKGYTF. For the CDR3, the DNA is TGCGCCAGCAGCCAGAATCAGGTGCCCTCTAAGGGCTACACCTTC.